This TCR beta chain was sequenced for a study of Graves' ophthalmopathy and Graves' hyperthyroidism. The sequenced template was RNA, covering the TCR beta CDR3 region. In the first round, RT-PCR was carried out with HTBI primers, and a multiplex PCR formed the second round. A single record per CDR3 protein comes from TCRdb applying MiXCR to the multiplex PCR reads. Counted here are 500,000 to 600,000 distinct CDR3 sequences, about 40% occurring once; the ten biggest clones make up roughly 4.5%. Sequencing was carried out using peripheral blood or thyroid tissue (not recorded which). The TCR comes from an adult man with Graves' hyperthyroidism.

DNA of the CDR3: TGTGCCAGCGGAAATCCGGGACTAGCGGGTTACGAGCAGTACTTC. Translated: CASGNPGLAGYEQYF. The V and J genes are TRBV12-3 or TRBV12-4 and TRBJ2-7; the match to TRBD2 covers 12 bases. J was trimmed by 4 bases and V by 8 bases; bases with no gene match: 9. The CDR3 runs 15 residues.